This T cell receptor beta chain was documented in a study of OX40 agonist ivuxolimab in advanced cancers. For the study at large: Of the patients, three showed partial responses, one with hepatocellular carcinoma and two with cutaneous melanoma.

The CDR3 extends over 15 amino acids. Losses at the gene ends were 0 bases for V and 2 bases for J; bases not matched to a gene: 3. CDR1 and CDR2 from the germline V gene are SGDLS and YYNGEE. Profiling relied on immunoSEQ multiplex PCR, and the TCRdb table lists in-frame clones only, not all of them. This repertoire shows around 70,000 clones, roughly 88% found once; its top ten account for 1.1%. Exclusion applied to patients with autoimmune disease history or systemic immunosuppression. Peripheral blood came from all dose cohorts at three timepoints. The sample here was CD4+ or CD8+ T cells sorted from blood, taken in a trial of the OX40 agonist ivuxolimab. The clonotype was recovered from an adult with an advanced solid tumor such as melanoma, head and neck, liver or kidney cancer. V usage is TRBV9 and J usage is TRBJ2-5; TRBD2 matches at 8 bases. The CDR3 is CASSVGGGGQETQYF. CDR3 coding DNA: TGTGCCAGCAGCGTAGGCGGCGGGGGGCAAGAGACCCAGTACTTC.